This T cell receptor beta chain was captured in a study of T cells after yellow fever vaccination. In TCRdb, the 5' RACE reads were re-called with MiXCR into one record per CDR3 protein. The sample lists about 170,000 distinct CDR3 sequences, more than 9.5% seen once, with 36% in the top ten. This CDR3 has 13 amino acids. Looked up from germline, CDR1 is MNHEY and CDR2 is SVGEGT. This TCR was sampled from a man between 18 and 35 years old who received the YFV17D yellow fever vaccine. The sample in question was CD8+ T cells sorted from PBMCs, obtained 15 days after the yellow fever booster vaccination. The chain recombines TRBV6-2 or TRBV6-3 with TRBJ2-7; no clear D. The CDR3 is CASIYGQTYEQYV. DNA of the CDR3: TGTGCCAGCATTTACGGGCAGACATACGAGCAGTACGTC.